This passage covers 6 T cell receptor beta chains from one sample sequenced in a study of identical twins. TCRdb passed the 5' RACE reads through MiXCR, listing each CDR3 protein once. The sample carries about 20,000 distinct CDR3 sequences, about two thirds recorded once. The sample was memory (CD45RO+) T cells sorted from blood. The receptor source for this set is a woman under 30 in good health. This table probably holds off-target reads from a library built for another chain.

The V and J genes are TRBV12-3 or TRBV12-4 and TRBJ2-1, with D unclear. CDR3 length: 13 residues. Trimming pared 7 bases from V and 6 bases from J, leaving 13 bases between. Here the CDR3 reads CASTLRSGNEQFF. The CDR3 DNA follows: TGTGCCAGCACCCTAAGGTCTGGCAATGAGCAGTTCTTC.

The V gene is TRBV19, the J gene TRBJ2-7, with D possibly matching TRBD1 (6 bases). Germline values: CDR1 LNHDA, CDR2 SQIVND (reference sequence). V shed 3 bases and J shed 4 bases, with 16 bases lying between them. CDR3 size: 15 residues. The CDR3 loop reads CASSIGGHLFYEQYF. CDR3 in DNA: TGTGCCAGTAGTATTGGGGGACACCTATTTTACGAGCAGTACTTC. The full variable domain, with the rest looked up from reference TRBV19 and TRBJ2-7, is DGGITQSPKYLFRKEGQNVTLSCEQNLNHDAMYWYRQDPGQGLRLIYYSQIVNDFQKGDIAEGYSVSREKKESFPLTVTSAQKNPTAFYLCASSIGGHLFYEQYFGPGTRLTVT.

V and J are TRBV20-1 and TRBJ2-3; TRBD1 agrees at 7 bases. V was clipped by 6 bases and J by 0 bases; unmatched bases: 9. This CDR3 has 15 amino acids. Germline CDR1 reads DFQATT; CDR2 reads SNEGSKA (reference sequence). The CDR3 loop reads CSAPTGQQSTDTQYF. CDR3 coding DNA: TGCAGTGCCCCCACGGGACAGCAAAGCACAGATACGCAGTATTTT.

The chain employs TRBV24-1 and TRBJ2-1; the match to TRBD2 covers 14 bases. The CDR3 contains 15 residues. Looked up from germline, CDR1 is KGHDR and CDR2 is SFDVKD. Trimming cost V 9 bases and J 8 bases; bases outside gene matches: 8. Here the CDR3 reads CATAPGTSGSHEQFF. The CDR3 nucleotides read TGTGCCACCGCCCCCGGGACTAGCGGGAGTCATGAGCAGTTCTTC.

The V gene is TRBV20-1, the J gene TRBJ2-4; the match to TRBD2 covers 14 bases. CDR3 size: 13 residues. V shed 8 bases and J 6 bases; nucleotides not matched to a gene: 3. Germline V gene data show CDR1 as DFQATT and CDR2 as SNEGSKA (reference sequence). This chain's CDR3 is CSTGTSGGNIQYF. In nucleotides, the CDR3 is TGCAGTACCGGGACTAGCGGGGGAAACATTCAGTACTTC.

The chain uses TRBV6-2 or TRBV6-3 and TRBJ2-3, with 8 bases matching TRBD2. Per the germline V gene, CDR1 is MNHEY and CDR2 is SVGEGT. J lost 6 bases, V lost 6 bases, and 5 bases had no gene match. CDR3 length: 13 amino acids. In DNA form, the CDR3 reads TGTGCCAGCAGACGGGAGGGCCTGGATACGCAGTATTTT. Translated: CASRREGLDTQYF.